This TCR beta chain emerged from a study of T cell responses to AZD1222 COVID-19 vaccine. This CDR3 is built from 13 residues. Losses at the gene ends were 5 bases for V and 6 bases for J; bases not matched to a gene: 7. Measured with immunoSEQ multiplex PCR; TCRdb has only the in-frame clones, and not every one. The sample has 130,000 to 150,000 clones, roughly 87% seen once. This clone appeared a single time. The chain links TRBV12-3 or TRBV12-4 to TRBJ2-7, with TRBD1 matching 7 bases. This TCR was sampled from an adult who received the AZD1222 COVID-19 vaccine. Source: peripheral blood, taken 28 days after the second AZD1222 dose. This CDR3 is CASSHTGVGEQYF. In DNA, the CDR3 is TGTGCCAGCAGTCACACAGGGGTTGGCGAGCAGTACTTC.